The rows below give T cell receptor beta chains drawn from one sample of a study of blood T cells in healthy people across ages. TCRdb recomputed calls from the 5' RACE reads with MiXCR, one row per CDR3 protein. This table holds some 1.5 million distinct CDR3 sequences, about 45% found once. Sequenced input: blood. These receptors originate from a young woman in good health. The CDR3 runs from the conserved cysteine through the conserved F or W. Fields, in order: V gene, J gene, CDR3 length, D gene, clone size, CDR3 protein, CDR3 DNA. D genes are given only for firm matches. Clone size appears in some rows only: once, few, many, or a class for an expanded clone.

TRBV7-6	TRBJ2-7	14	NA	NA	CASSLLRGDNEQYF	TGTGCCAGCAGCTTATTGCGGGGCGACAATGAGCAGTACTTC
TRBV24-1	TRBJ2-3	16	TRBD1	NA	CATSDPTGGSTDTQYF	TGTGCCACCAGTGATCCGACAGGGGGGTCCACAGATACGCAGTATTTT
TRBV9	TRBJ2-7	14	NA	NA	CASSVGREYYEQYF	TGTGCCAGCAGCGTAGGAAGGGAATACTACGAGCAGTACTTC
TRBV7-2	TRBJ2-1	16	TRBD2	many	CASSLAVAGGYNEQFF	TGTGCCAGCAGCTTAGCGGTAGCGGGGGGCTACAATGAGCAGTTCTTC
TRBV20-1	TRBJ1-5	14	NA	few	CSAPSSVWDQPQHF	TGCAGTGCACCATCCTCGGTCTGGGATCAGCCCCAGCATTTT
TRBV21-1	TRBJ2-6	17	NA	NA	CASSGGGVHSGANVLTF	TGTGCCAGCAGCGGAGGGGGCGTACACTCTGGGGCCAACGTCCTGACTTTC
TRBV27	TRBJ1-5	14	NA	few	CASKAHGLNQPQHF	TGTGCCAGCAAAGCCCACGGGCTCAATCAGCCCCAGCATTTT
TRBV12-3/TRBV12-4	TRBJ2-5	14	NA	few	CASSLAYLRETQYF	TGTGCCAGCAGTTTAGCGTACTTGAGAGAGACCCAGTACTTC
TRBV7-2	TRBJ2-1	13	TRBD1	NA	CASSYDRGNEQFF	TGTGCCAGCAGTTACGACAGGGGCAATGAGCAGTTCTTC
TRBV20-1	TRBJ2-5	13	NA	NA	CSVLARQGWTQYF	TGCAGTGTGTTGGCCCGGCAGGGATGGACCCAGTACTTC
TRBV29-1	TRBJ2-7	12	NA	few	CSVVRSSYEQYF	TGCAGCGTTGTGCGGAGCTCCTACGAGCAGTACTTC
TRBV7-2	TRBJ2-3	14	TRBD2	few	CASSLGAGADTQYF	TGTGCCAGCAGCTTAGGGGCGGGGGCAGATACGCAGTATTTT
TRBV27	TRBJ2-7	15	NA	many	CASSLSEVGSGEQYF	TGTGCCAGCAGTTTATCGGAGGTGGGGTCCGGCGAGCAGTACTTC